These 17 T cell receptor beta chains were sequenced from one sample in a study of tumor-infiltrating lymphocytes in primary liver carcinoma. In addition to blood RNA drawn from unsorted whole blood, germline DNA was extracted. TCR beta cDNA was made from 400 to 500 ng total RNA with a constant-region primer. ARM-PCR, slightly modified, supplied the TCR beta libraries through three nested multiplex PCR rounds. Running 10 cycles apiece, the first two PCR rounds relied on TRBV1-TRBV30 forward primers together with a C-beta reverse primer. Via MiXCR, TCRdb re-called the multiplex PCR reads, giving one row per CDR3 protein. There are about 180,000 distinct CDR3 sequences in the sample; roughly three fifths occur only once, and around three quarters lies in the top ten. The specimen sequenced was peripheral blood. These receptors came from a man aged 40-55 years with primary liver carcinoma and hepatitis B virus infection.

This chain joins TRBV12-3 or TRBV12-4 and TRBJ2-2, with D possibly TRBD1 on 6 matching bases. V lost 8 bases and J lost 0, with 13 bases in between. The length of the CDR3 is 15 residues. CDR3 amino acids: CASCRGHSNTGELFF. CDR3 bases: TGTGCCAGCTGTAGGGGACATTCGAACACCGGGGAGCTGTTTTTT.

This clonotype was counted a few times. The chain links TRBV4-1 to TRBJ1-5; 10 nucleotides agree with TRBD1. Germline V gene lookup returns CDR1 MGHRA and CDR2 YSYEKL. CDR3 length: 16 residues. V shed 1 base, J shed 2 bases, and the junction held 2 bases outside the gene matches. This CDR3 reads CASSQGGTGGNQPQHF. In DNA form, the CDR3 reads TGCGCCAGCAGCCAAGGCGGGACAGGGGGCAATCAGCCCCAGCATTTT.

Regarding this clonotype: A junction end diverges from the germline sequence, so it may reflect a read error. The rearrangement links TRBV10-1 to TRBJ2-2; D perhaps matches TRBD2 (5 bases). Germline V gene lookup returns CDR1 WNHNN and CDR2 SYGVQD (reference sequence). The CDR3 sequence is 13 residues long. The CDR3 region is CASSESVAGELFF. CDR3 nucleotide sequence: TGCGCCAGCAGTGAATCAGTGGCCGGGGAGCTGTTTTTC.

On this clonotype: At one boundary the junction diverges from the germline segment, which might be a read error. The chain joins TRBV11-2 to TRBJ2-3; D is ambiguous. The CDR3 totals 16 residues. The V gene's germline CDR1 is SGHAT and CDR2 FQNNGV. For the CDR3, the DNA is TGTGCCAACAGCTTCAGTTTAACGGCTGAAACAGATACGCAGTATTTT. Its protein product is CANSFSLTAETDTQYF.

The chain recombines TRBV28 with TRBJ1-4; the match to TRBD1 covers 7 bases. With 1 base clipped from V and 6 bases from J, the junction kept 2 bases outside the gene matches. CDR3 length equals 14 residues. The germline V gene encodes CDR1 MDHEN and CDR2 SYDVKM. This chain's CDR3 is CASSLSQGHEKLFF. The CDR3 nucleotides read TGTGCCAGCAGTTTATCACAGGGGCATGAAAAACTGTTTTTT. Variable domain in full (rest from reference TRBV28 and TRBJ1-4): DVKVTQSSRYLVKRTGEKVFLECVQDMDHENMFWYRQDPGLGLRLIYFSYDVKMKEKGDIPEGYSVSREKKERFSLILESASTNQTSMYLCASSLSQGHEKLFFGSGTQLSVL.

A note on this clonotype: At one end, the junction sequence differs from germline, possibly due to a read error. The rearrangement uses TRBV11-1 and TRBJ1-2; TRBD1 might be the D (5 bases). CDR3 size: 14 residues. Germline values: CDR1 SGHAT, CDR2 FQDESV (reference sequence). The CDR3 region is CASSPWTREKGYTF. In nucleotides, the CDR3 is TGCGCCAGCAGCCCATGGACACGGGAGAAAGGCTACACCTTC.

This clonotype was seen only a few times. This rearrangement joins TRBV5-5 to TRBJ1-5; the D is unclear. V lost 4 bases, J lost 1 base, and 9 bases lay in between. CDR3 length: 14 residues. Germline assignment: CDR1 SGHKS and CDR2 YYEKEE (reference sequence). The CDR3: CASSASGSNQPQHF. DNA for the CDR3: TGTGCCAGCAGCGCCTCGGGGAGCAATCAGCCCCAGCATTTT.

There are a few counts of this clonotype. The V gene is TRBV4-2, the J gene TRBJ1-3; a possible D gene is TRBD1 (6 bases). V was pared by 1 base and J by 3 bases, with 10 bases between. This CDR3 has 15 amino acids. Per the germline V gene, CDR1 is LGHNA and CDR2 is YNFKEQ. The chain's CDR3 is CASSQVGGYGNTIYF. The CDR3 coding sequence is TGTGCCAGCAGCCAAGTAGGGGGGTATGGAAACACCATATATTTT.

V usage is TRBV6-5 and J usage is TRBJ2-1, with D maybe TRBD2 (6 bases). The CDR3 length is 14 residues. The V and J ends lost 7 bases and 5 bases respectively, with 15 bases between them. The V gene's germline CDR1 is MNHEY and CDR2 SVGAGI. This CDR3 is CASTFAEGHNEQFF. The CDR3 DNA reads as TGTGCCAGCACTTTCGCGGAGGGGCACAATGAGCAGTTCTTC.

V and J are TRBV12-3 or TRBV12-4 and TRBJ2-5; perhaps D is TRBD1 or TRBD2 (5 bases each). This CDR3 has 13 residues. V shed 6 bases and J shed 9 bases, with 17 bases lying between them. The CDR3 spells CASRGDAKRSQYF. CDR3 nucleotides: TGTGCCAGCAGAGGGGACGCCAAGAGGTCCCAGTACTTC.

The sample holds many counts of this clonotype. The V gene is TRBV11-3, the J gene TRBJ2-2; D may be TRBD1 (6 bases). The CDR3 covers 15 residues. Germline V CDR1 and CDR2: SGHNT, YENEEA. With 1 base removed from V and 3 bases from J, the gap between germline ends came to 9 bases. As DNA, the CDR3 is TGTGCCAGCAGCTTAGGACAGGTTGACACCGGGGAGCTGTTTTTT. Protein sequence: CASSLGQVDTGELFF.

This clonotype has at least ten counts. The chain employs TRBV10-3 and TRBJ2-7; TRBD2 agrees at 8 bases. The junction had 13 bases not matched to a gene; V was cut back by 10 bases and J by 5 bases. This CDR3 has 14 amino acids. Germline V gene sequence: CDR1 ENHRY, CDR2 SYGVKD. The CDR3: CATSTSVGLDEQYF. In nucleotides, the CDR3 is TGTGCCACGTCGACTAGCGTGGGCCTGGACGAGCAGTACTTC.

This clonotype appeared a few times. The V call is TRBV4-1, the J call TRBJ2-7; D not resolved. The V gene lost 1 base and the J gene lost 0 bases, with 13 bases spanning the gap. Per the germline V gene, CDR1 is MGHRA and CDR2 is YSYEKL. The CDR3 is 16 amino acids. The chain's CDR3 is CASSQVKHSSSYEQYF. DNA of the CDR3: TGCGCCAGCAGCCAAGTAAAGCACTCCAGCTCCTACGAGCAGTACTTC.

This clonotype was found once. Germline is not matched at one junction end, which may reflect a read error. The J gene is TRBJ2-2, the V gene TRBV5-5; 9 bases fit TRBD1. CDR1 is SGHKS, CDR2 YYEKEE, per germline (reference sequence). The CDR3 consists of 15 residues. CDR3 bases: TGTGCCAGCAGCACCGGGACAGGGTACACCGAGGAGCTGTTTTTT. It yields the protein CASSTGTGYTEELFF.

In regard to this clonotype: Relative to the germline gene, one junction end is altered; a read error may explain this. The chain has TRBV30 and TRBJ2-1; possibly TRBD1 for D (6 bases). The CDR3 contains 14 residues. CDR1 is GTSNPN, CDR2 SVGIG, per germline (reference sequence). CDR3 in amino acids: CTWSGGGTKDEQFF. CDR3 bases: TGTACCTGGAGTGGGGGCGGAACCAAGGATGAGCAGTTCTTC.

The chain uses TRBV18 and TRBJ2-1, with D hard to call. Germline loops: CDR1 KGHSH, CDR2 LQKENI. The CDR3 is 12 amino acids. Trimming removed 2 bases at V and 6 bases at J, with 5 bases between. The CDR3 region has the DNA TGTGCCAGCTCACCAGGAACCAATGAGCAGTTCTTC. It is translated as CASSPGTNEQFF.

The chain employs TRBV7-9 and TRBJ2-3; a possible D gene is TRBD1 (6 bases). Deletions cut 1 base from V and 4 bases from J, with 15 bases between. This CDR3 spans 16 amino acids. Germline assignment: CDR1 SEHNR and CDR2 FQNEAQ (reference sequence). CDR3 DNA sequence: TGTGCCAGCAGCTTAGGCGTGGTGGGGGCGTCAGATACGCAGTATTTT. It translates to CASSLGVVGASDTQYF. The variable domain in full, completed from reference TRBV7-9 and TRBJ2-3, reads DTGVSQNPRHKITKRGQNVTFRCDPISEHNRLYWYRQTLGQGPEFLTYFQNEAQLEKSRLLSDRFSAERPKGSFSTLEIQRTEQGDSAMYLCASSLGVVGASDTQYFGPGTRLTVL.